A single sample is the source of the 10 T cell receptor beta chains below, sequenced in a study of identifying expanded T cells in peripheral blood. Some clones are missing from TCRdb's copy, which holds only in-frame ones; the method was immunoSEQ multiplex PCR. Of approximately 97,000 clones in the sample, 70% to 90% were seen once. Material for sequencing was blood. The receptors were sampled from a person aged 18 to 70 in good health.

The V and J genes are TRBV6-6 and TRBJ2-4, with D possibly being TRBD2 (6 bases). Germline assignment: CDR1 MNHNY and CDR2 SVGAGI (reference sequence). The V gene lost 11 bases and the J gene lost 0 bases, with 14 bases spanning the gap. This CDR3 has 14 residues. CDR3 sequence: CAAAEGGAKNIQYF. In DNA form, the CDR3 reads TGTGCCGCCGCGGAGGGAGGAGCCAAAAACATTCAGTACTTC.

About this clone: At one end, the junction sequence differs from germline, possibly due to a read error. This rearrangement joins TRBV7-8 to TRBJ2-1; D is tentatively TRBD1 or TRBD2 (5 bases each). This CDR3 has 12 residues. The germline gives CDR1 SGHVS, CDR2 FQNEAQ. The CDR3 nucleotides read TGTGCCAGCAGCAACCGGGACCCCCCCGCGGTCTTC. It specifies CASSNRDPPAVF.

This chain uses TRBV5-4 with TRBJ2-5; D unclear. V was clipped by 3 bases and J by 3 bases, with 6 bases between them. Per germline, CDR1 SGHNT and CDR2 YYREEE (reference sequence). The CDR3 extends over 12 amino acids. CDR3 DNA: TGTGCCAGCAGCTCAAAGGAAGAGACCCAGTACTTC. Translation: CASSSKEETQYF.

This clone was found a few times. The CDR3 DNA follows: TGTGCCAGCAGCCCCCTTTGGGAGCAGTACTTC. It yields the protein CASSPLWEQYF. J is TRBJ2-7 and V is TRBV7-9; no firm D call. Per the germline V gene, CDR1 is SEHNR and CDR2 is FQNEAQ (reference sequence). CDR3 length equals 11 residues. V lost 5 bases and J 7 bases, leaving 9 bases between the germline ends.

The chain couples TRBV19 to TRBJ1-5, with D possibly being TRBD1 (5 bases). The CDR3 has 13 residues. V was pared by 1 base and J by 7 bases, with 8 bases between. Germline V lookup: CDR1 LNHDA, CDR2 SQIVND (reference sequence). CDR3 DNA: TGTGCCAGTAGTATAGGGGGGGAACAGCCCCAGCATTTT. It encodes CASSIGGEQPQHF.

The rearrangement links TRBV6-1 to TRBJ1-4; no firm D call. The ends were cut back, 5 bases at V and 6 bases at J, with 4 bases in the middle. From germline, CDR1 is MNHNS and CDR2 SASEGT. The CDR3 consists of 11 residues. CDR3 coding DNA: TGTGCCAGCAGTAACTATGAAAAACTGTTTTTT. As protein: CASSNYEKLFF.

V usage is TRBV30 and J usage is TRBJ1-2; perhaps TRBD1 as D (6 bases). Germline V gives CDR1 GTSNPN, CDR2 SVGIG (reference sequence). This CDR3 is built from 14 residues. The germline V and J ends were trimmed by 2 bases and 5 bases, with 15 bases remaining between them. CDR3 nucleotides: TGTGCCTGGAGTCAAAGGTGGACAGCGTATGGCTACACCTTC. Protein product: CAWSQRWTAYGYTF.

The gene calls are TRBV28 and TRBJ2-5; maybe TRBD2 (5 bases). The CDR3 length is 13 residues. V was trimmed by 6 bases and J by 3 bases, leaving 11 bases between them. The germline gives CDR1 MDHEN, CDR2 SYDVKM. CDR3 sequence reads: CASRPAREETQYF. The CDR3 nucleotides read TGTGCCAGCAGGCCCGCGAGGGAAGAGACCCAGTACTTC.

The table lists this clone with a count of one. The chain couples TRBV30 to TRBJ1-1; D perhaps matches TRBD1 (5 bases). The CDR3 consists of 13 residues. The V end was cut by 2 bases, the J end by 0 bases, with 7 bases between. The germline gives CDR1 GTSNPN, CDR2 SVGIG (reference sequence). CDR3 amino acids: CAWSRGLNTEAFF. CDR3 DNA: TGTGCCTGGAGTAGGGGATTGAACACTGAAGCTTTCTTT.

The rearrangement links TRBV19 to TRBJ1-5; the match to TRBD1 covers 7 bases. CDR3 length: 17 residues. Losses at the gene ends were 5 bases for V and 1 base for J; bases not matched to a gene: 11. Germline loops: CDR1 LNHDA, CDR2 SQIVND (reference sequence). The CDR3 DNA follows: TGTGCCAGTAGTCCCTGGGCAGGGGGTAGGAGCAATCAGCCCCAGCATTTT. It codes for CASSPWAGGRSNQPQHF.